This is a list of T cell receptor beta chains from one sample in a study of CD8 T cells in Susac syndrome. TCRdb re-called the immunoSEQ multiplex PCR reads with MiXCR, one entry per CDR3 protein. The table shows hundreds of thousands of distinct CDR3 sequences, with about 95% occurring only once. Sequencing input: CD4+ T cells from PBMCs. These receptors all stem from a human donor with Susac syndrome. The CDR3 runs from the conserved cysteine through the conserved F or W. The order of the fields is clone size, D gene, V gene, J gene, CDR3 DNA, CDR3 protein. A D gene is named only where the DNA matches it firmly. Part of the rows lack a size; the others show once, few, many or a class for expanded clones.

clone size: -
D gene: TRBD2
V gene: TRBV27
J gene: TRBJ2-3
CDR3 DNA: TGTGCCAGCAGTATATCTAGCGGCCCAAGCACAGATACGCAGTATTTT
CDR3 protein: CASSISSGPSTDTQYF

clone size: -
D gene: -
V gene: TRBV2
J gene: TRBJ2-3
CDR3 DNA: TGTGCCACGACCCGGGCGGGCGGCACAGATACGCAGTATTTT
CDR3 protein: CATTRAGGTDTQYF

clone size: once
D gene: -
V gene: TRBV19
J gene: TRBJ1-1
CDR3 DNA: TGTGCCAGTAGTACGTTGGACATCCCAAGGGAAGCTTTCTTT
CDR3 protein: CASSTLDIPREAFF

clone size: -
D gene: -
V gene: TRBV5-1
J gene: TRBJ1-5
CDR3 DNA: TGCGCCAGCAGCTTGACACCGTATAGCAATCAGCCCCAGCATTTT
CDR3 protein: CASSLTPYSNQPQHF

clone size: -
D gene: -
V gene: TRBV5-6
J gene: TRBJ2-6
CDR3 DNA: TGTGCCAGCAGCTTCGATGTCGGGGGCGGTGGGGCCAACGTCCTGACTTTC
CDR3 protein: CASSFDVGGGGANVLTF

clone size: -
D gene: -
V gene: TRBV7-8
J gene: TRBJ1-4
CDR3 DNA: TGTGCCAGCAGCCTGCTACCCCCGGGCTCAACTAATGAAAAACTGTTTTTT
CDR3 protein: CASSLLPPGSTNEKLFF

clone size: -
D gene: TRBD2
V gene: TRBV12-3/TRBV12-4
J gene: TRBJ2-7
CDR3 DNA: TGTGCCAGCAGTTTAGAGGCGGGGGGTCTCTACGAGCAGTACTTC
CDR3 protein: CASSLEAGGLYEQYF

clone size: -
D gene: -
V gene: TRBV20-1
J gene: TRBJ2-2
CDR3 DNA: TGCAGTGCTAGCAGTACCGGGGAGCTGTTTTTT
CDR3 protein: CSASSTGELFF

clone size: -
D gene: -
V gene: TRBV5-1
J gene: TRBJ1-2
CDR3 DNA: TGCGCCAGCAGCCCCCTAACAGGCCTCTATGGCTACACCTTC
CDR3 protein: CASSPLTGLYGYTF

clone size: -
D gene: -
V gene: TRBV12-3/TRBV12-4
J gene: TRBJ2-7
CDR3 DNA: TGTGCCAGCAGTTTTTTGGATACTACCGACGAGCAGTACTTC
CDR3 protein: CASSFLDTTDEQYF

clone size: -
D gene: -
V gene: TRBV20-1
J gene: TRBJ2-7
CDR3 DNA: TGCAGTGCGTGGGATCGAAGTAGAGACTACGAGCAGTACTTC
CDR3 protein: CSAWDRSRDYEQYF

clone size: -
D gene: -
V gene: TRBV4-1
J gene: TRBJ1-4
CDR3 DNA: TGCGCCAGCAGCCAAGACGCGACTAATGAAAAACTGTTTTTT
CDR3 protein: CASSQDATNEKLFF

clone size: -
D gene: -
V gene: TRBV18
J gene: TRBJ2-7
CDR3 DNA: TGTGCCAGCTCACCACTCGTAGGCCTCCCCAGGGCGTACGAGCAGTACTTC
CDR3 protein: CASSPLVGLPRAYEQYF

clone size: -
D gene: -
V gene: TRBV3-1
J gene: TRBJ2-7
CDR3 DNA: TGTGCCAGCAGCCAAGATTCCTCTTTGAGGGGGGGATCCTACGAGCAGTACTTC
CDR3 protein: CASSQDSSLRGGSYEQYF

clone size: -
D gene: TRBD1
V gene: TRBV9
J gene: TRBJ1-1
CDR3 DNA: TGTGCCAGCAGCGTATTCGAGGGGGCAAGCACTGAAGCTTTCTTT
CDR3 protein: CASSVFEGASTEAFF

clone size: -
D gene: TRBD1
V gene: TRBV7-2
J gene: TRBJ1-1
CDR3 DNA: TGTGCCAGCAGCCGCCAGGACAGGCCCGGAACTGAAGCTTTCTTT
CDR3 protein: CASSRQDRPGTEAFF

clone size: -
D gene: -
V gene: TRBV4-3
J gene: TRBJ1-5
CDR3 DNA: TGCGCCAGCAGCCAAGGGGTCACGGGGGACCAGCCCCAGCATTTT
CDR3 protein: CASSQGVTGDQPQHF

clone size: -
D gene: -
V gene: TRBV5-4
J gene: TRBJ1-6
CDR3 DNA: TGTGCCAGCAGCTTGGCGGGGGTCAGAGAGTCACCCCTCCACTTT
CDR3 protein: CASSLAGVRESPLHF

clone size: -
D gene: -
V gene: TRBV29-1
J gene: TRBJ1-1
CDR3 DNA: TGCAGCGGCGGAAACTGGGGCACTGAAGCTTTCTTT
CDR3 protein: CSGGNWGTEAFF

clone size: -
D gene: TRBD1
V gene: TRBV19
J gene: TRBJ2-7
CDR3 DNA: TGTGCCAGCAGCCGGGACAGGGGCTACGAGCAGTACTTC
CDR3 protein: CASSRDRGYEQYF

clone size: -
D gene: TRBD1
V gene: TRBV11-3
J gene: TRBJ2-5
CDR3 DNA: TGTGCCAGCAGCTTAGTCGCAGGGGGCTCCCGAGAGACCCAGTACTTC
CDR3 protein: CASSLVAGGSRETQYF

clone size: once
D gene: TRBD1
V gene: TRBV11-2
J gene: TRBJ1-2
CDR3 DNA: TGTGCCAGCAGCTTGGGGGCAGGGGGCAACTATGGCTACACCTTC
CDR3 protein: CASSLGAGGNYGYTF

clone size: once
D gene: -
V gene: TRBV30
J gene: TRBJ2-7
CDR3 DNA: TGTGCCTGGAGGCCATACAGGGTACCCTACGAGCAGTACTTC
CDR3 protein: CAWRPYRVPYEQYF

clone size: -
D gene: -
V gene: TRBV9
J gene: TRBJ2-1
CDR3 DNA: TGTGCCAGCAGCGTAGCTACTTTAGGGAAAAATGAGCAGTTCTTC
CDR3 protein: CASSVATLGKNEQFF

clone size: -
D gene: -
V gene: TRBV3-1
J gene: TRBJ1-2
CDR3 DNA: TGTGCCAGCAGCCAAGACGAGGGCTTGAGAGGCTACACCTTC
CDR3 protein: CASSQDEGLRGYTF

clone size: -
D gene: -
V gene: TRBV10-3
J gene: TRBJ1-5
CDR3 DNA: TGTGCCATCAGTGGGCCAGATAGCAATCAGCCCCAGCATTTT
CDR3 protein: CAISGPDSNQPQHF